The 3 T cell receptor beta chains presented below share a single source sample, sequenced in a study of beta chain features in type 1 diabetes. Expressed TCRB transcripts were sequenced because the entire RNA isolate underwent reverse transcription. Some clones are missing from TCRdb's copy, which holds only in-frame ones; the method was immunoSEQ multiplex PCR. Of about 250,000 clones listed, 11% to 15% were seen once; the top ten hold about 0.024%. The sequenced sample consisted of naive CD4+ T cells from blood. These receptors were collected from a woman aged 40 to 50 in good health.

V is TRBV11-2 and J is TRBJ2-1, with TRBD2 matching over 8 bases. Losses at the gene ends were 6 bases for V and 2 bases for J; bases not matched to a gene: 18. The CDR3 runs 19 residues. The germline gives CDR1 SGHAT, CDR2 FQNNGV. In nucleotides, the CDR3 is TGTGCCAGCAGTAAACTCCGGACTAGCCCCGGAAGGGCCTACAATGAGCAGTTCTTC. It specifies CASSKLRTSPGRAYNEQFF.

This clone came up a few times. This rearrangement joins TRBV6-1 to TRBJ2-7; TRBD2 matches 8 bases. CDR3 size: 14 residues. The trim removed 1 base at V and 2 bases at J, leaving 1 base unmatched. Looked up from germline, CDR1 is MNHNS and CDR2 is SASEGT. The CDR3 nucleotides read TGTGCCAGCAGTGAAGGTAGCGGGGCCTACGAGCAGTACTTC. This gives the protein CASSEGSGAYEQYF.

The V gene is TRBV6-1, the J gene TRBJ1-1; D is ambiguous. The V end was cut by 2 bases, the J end by 6 bases, with 7 bases between. CDR3 size: 12 residues. Germline-derived CDR1 and CDR2 are MNHNS and SASEGT. The CDR3 protein is CASSESPAEAFF. The CDR3 nucleotides read TGTGCCAGCAGTGAATCTCCGGCTGAAGCTTTCTTT.